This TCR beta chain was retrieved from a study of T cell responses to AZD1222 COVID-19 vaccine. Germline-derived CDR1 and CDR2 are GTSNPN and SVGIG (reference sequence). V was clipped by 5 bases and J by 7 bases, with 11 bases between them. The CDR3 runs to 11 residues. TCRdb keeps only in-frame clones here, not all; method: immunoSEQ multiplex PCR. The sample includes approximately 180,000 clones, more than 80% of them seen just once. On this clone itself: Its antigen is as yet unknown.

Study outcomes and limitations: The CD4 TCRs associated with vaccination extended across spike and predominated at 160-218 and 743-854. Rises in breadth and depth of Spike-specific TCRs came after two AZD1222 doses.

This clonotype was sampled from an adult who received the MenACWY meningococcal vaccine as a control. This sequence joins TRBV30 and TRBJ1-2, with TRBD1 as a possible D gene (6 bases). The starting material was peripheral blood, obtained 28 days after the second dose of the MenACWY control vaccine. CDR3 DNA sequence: TGTGCCTGGGCGGTAGGGGGTGGCTACACCTTC. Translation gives CAWAVGGGYTF.